A single sample gave rise to the 9 T cell receptor beta chains below, sequenced in a study of identical twins. TCRdb used MiXCR to reprocess the 5' RACE reads, holding one entry per CDR3 protein. The data hold hundreds of thousands of distinct CDR3 sequences, with about 12% observed a single time. These data also formed part of another study, on yellow fever vaccine responses in identical twins.

Sequencing was carried out using PBMCs. These receptors originate from a woman aged 18-29 years in good health.

This clonotype was observed a handful of times. The V call is TRBV24-1, the J call TRBJ2-1, with D tentatively TRBD1 (7 bases). Trimming left V 4 bases short and J 6 bases short, with 21 bases between. Germline V gene lookup returns CDR1 KGHDR and CDR2 SFDVKD. The CDR3 length is 17 residues. The CDR3 bases are TGTGCCACCAGTGACGAAAACGAGACAGGGAGGCGCAATGAGCAGTTCTTC. Its protein product is CATSDENETGRRNEQFF.

This clonotype was observed a handful of times. The chain has TRBV28 and TRBJ2-1; D may be TRBD2 (6 bases). V was clipped by 5 bases and J by 6 bases, with 20 bases between them. The CDR3 contains 16 residues. CDR1 is MDHEN, CDR2 SYDVKM, per germline. This CDR3 is CASSPLASGQGNEQFF. Here the CDR3 DNA reads TGTGCCAGCAGTCCCCTCGCGAGCGGGCAAGGCAATGAGCAGTTCTTC.

This clonotype occurred many times. The V call is TRBV3-1, the J call TRBJ2-1, with D uncertain. Looked up from germline, CDR1 is LGHDT and CDR2 is YNNKEL (reference sequence). The V and J ends lost 1 base and 10 bases respectively, with 8 bases between them. The CDR3 length is 12 residues. CDR3 amino acids: CASSQGTGEQFF. The CDR3 bases are TGTGCCAGCAGCCAAGGCACCGGAGAGCAGTTCTTC.

CDR3 amino acids: CASRPPQSGSTDTQYF. In DNA, the CDR3 is TGCGCCAGCAGGCCCCCTCAAAGCGGCTCCACAGATACGCAGTATTTT. The V and J genes are TRBV5-1 and TRBJ2-3, with TRBD2 as a possible D gene (5 bases). The germline gives CDR1 SGHRS, CDR2 YFSETQ. V was clipped by 5 bases and J by 2 bases, with 18 bases between them. The CDR3 is 16 amino acids. The variable domain in full, completed from reference TRBV5-1 and TRBJ2-3, reads KAGVTQTPRYLIKTRGQQVTLSCSPISGHRSVSWYQQTPGQGLQFLFEYFSETQRNKGNFPGRFSGRQFSNSRSEMNVSTLELGDSALYLCASRPPQSGSTDTQYFGPGTRLTVL.

CDR3 nucleotide sequence: TGTGCCAGCAGCTACTCGGGGGGGCGGGTTGAGCAGTTCTTC. It codes for CASSYSGGRVEQFF. V gene TRBV7-6 combines with J gene TRBJ2-1, with 8 positions matching TRBD2. Germline V gene lookup returns CDR1 SGHVS and CDR2 FNYEAQ. The CDR3 has 14 residues. J was trimmed by 9 bases and V by 4 bases; bases with no gene match: 8.

V usage is TRBV2 and J usage is TRBJ2-1, with TRBD2 identical over 14 bases. The CDR3 loop spans 14 amino acids. V trimming: 6 bases; J trimming: 9 bases; junction bases outside the gene matches: 4. Germline loops: CDR1 SNHLY, CDR2 FYNNEI. The CDR3 is CASRAGTSGGEQFF. The CDR3 nucleotides read TGTGCCAGCAGGGCTGGGACTAGCGGGGGTGAGCAGTTCTTC.

This clonotype was observed at least ten times. The chain is built from TRBV12-3 or TRBV12-4 and TRBJ1-2; D is ambiguous. The ends were cut back, 5 bases at V and 4 bases at J, with 8 bases in the middle. This CDR3 comprises 12 residues. CDR3 region: CASSPFLYGYTF. The CDR3 coding sequence is TGTGCCAGCAGTCCCTTCCTCTATGGCTACACCTTC.

The rearrangement links TRBV9 to TRBJ2-3, with a tentative D call TRBD1 (5 bases). In germline, CDR1 is SGDLS, CDR2 YYNGEE. This CDR3 has 16 residues. V was clipped by 0 bases and J by 1 base, with 12 bases between them. The CDR3 DNA follows: TGTGCCAGCAGCGTAGGGGGTGGACAACGCACAGATACGCAGTATTTT. This encodes CASSVGGGQRTDTQYF.

This clonotype was counted only a few times. V and J are TRBV12-3 or TRBV12-4 and TRBJ1-5; D gene unclear. This CDR3 has 17 residues. Trimming took off 3 bases at V and 0 bases at J, with 15 bases between the two ends. The CDR3 loop reads CASSLDTFRVSNQPQHF. The DNA for the CDR3 is TGTGCCAGCAGTTTGGATACTTTCAGAGTTAGCAATCAGCCCCAGCATTTT.